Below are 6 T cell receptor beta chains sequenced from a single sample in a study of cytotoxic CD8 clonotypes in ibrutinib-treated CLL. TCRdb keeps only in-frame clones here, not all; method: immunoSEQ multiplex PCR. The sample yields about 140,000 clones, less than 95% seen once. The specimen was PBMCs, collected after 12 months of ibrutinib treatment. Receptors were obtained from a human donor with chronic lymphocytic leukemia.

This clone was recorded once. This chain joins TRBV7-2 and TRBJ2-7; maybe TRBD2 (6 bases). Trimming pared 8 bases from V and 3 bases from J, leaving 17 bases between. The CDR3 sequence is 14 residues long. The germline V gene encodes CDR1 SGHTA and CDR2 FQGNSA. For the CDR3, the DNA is TGTGCCAGCCGCCGCGAACTAGCTTACTACGAGCAGTACTTC. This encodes CASRRELAYYEQYF.

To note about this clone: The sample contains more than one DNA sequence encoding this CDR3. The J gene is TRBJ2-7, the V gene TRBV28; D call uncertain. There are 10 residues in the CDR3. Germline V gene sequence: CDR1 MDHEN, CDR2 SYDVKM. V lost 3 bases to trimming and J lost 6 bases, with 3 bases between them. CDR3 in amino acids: CASSLSEQYF. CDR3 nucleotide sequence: TGTGCCAGCAGTTTGAGCGAGCAGTACTTC.

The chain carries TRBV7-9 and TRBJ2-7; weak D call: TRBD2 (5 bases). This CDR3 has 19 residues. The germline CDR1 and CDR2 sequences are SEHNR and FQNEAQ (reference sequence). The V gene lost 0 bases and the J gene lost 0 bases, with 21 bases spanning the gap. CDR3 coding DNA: TGTGCCAGCAGCTTAGCGCAGCGGTCGGTTCTTTTGAGCTCCTACGAGCAGTACTTC. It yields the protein CASSLAQRSVLLSSYEQYF.

CDR3 loop: CASRRDSGYEQYF. CDR3 coding DNA: TGCGCCAGCAGGAGAGACAGCGGATACGAGCAGTACTTC. The chain has TRBV10-1 and TRBJ2-7; tentatively, D is TRBD1 or TRBD2 (5 bases each). Germline CDR1 is WNHNN and CDR2 is SYGVQD (reference sequence). Trimming left V 6 bases short and J 4 bases short, with 13 bases between. The length of the CDR3 is 13 residues.

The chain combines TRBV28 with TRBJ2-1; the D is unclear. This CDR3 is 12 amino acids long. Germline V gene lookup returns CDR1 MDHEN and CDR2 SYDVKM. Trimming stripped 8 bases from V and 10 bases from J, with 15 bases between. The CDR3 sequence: CASHPGIGEQFF. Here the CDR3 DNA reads TGTGCCAGCCACCCTGGGATTGGAGAGCAGTTCTTC.

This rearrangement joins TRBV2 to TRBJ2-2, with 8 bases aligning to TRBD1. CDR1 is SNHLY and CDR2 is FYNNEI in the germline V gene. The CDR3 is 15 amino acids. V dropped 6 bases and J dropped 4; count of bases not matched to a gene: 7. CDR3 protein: CASRNQGARTGELFF. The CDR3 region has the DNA TGTGCCAGCAGGAACCAGGGGGCGCGCACCGGGGAGCTGTTTTTT.